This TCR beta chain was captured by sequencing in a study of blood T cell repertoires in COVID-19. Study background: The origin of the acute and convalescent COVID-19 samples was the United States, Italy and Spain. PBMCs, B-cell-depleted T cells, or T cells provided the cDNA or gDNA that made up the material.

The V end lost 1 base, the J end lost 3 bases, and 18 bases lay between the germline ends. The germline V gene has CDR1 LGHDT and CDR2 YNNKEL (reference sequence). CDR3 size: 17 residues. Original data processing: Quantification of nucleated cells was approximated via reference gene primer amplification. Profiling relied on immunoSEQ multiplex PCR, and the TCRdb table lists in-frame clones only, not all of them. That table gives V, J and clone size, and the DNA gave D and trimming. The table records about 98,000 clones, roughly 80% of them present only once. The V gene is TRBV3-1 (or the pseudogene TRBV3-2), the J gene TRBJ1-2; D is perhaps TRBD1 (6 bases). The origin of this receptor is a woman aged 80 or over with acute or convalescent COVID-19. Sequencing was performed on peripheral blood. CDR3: CASSQVLGMQGYYGYTF. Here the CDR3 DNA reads TGTGCCAGCAGCCAAGTTCTGGGAATGCAGGGGTACTATGGCTACACCTTC.